A selection of T cell receptor beta chains follows, all from one sample in a study of monozygotic twins with inflammatory bowel disease. TCRdb re-called the 5' RACE reads, yielding one record per CDR3 amino acid sequence without DNA. This specimen shows more than 120,000 distinct CDR3 sequences; the ten leading clones hold 2.4%. Sequencing used blood. The receptors derive from a human donor with ulcerative colitis or Crohn's disease, or a healthy co-twin of an affected twin (not recorded which). The CDR3 runs from the conserved cysteine through the conserved F or W.

v_gene	j_gene	CDR3aa
TRBV11-2	TRBJ2-7	CASSFDLGQGIYEQYF
TRBV3-1	TRBJ2-7	CASSRGRMSSYEQYF
TRBV20-1	TRBJ2-3	CSATIAGGLGDTQYF
TRBV20-1	TRBJ2-7	CSARDLGLAGPLSSYEQYF
TRBV7-3	TRBJ2-7	CASSSHLGQWGDEQYF
TRBV6-5	TRBJ1-5	CASIFGQGNQPQHF
TRBV27	TRBJ1-2	CASSFRDQSYGYTF
TRBV11-2	TRBJ2-7	CASSPDPDRAVYEQYF
TRBV12-5	TRBJ2-5	CASGLVPGLAGQKSVQYF
TRBV6-5	TRBJ2-5	CASSYSWTEPVETQYF
TRBV5-1	TRBJ2-7	CASSAQGSSYEQYF
TRBV7-2	TRBJ2-5	CASSLKASGPETQYF
TRBV7-2	TRBJ1-3	CASSFPPRRNTIYF
TRBV20-1	TRBJ2-2	CSARVLDDRATNTGELFF
TRBV7-2	TRBJ1-2	CASSSVLISGGDYGYTF
TRBV2	TRBJ2-2	CATYRTANTGELFF
TRBV20-1	TRBJ1-6	CSATGTGDNSPLHF
TRBV7-2	TRBJ2-1	CASSSSLGGGYNEQFF
TRBV5-1	TRBJ1-2	CASSRGTGENYGYTF
TRBV7-3	TRBJ1-2	CASSLYPGGYGYTF
TRBV20-1	TRBJ1-1	CSARQGANTEAFF
TRBV6-5	TRBJ2-3	CASSSVMDDTQYF
TRBV3-1	TRBJ1-2	CASSAQGRHYGYTF
TRBV19	TRBJ1-3	CASSQNRGNTIYF
TRBV6-2/TRBV6-3	TRBJ1-1	CASSYKGGNTEAFF
TRBV6-2/TRBV6-3	TRBJ1-2	CASSYSSSGQGRVPRYGYTF
TRBV12-3/TRBV12-4	TRBJ2-2	CASVAGALGGELFF
TRBV18	TRBJ2-3	CASSPDGRDTQYF
TRBV30	TRBJ2-7	CAWSGGPLFYEQYF
TRBV6-5	TRBJ2-2	CASSYATGIAGELFF
TRBV20-1	TRBJ1-1	CSARDRDRGRVTEAFF
TRBV20-1	TRBJ2-4	CSAGKQGQDNIQYF
TRBV11-1	TRBJ2-5	CASSPQGRTQYF
TRBV5-1	TRBJ1-2	CASSLAQAGLYGYTF
TRBV15	TRBJ2-7	CATSRDLGSTYEQYF
TRBV5-1	TRBJ2-7	CASSAVRPGPPYEQYF
TRBV12-3/TRBV12-4	TRBJ2-7	CASSFLAGGTRQYF
TRBV3-1	TRBJ2-1	CASSQVPDAYPYNEQFF
TRBV20-1	TRBJ2-5	CSARDHQGAFETQYF
TRBV12-3/TRBV12-4	TRBJ1-1	CASSSRTGRMGAFF
TRBV5-5	TRBJ2-7	CASKLGGAYEQYF
TRBV29-1	TRBJ1-2	CSVSPAGTYGYTF